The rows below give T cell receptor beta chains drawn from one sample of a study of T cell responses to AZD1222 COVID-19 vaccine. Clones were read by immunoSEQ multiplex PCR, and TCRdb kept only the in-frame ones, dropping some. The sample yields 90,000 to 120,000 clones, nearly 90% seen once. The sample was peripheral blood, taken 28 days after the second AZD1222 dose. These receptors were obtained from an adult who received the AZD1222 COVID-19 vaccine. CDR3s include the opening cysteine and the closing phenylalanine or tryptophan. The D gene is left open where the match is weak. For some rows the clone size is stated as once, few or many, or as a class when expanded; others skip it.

CDR3: CASSLAGQIYGYTF
DNA: TGTGCCAGCAGCTTAGCGGGACAGATCTATGGCTACACCTTC
V: TRBV11-2
D: TRBD1
J: TRBJ1-2
size: NA

CDR3: CASSDWRGGYTF
DNA: TGTGCCAGCAGTGACTGGAGGGGTGGCTACACCTTC
V: TRBV6-4
D: NA
J: TRBJ1-2
size: NA

CDR3: CASAGTAPDMNTEAFF
DNA: TGTGCCAGCGCCGGGACCGCCCCGGACATGAACACTGAAGCTTTCTTT
V: TRBV6-6
D: NA
J: TRBJ1-1
size: NA

CDR3: CASSIPLAGGRTDTQYF
DNA: TGTGCCAGCAGCATCCCCCTCGCGGGGGGTAGGACAGATACGCAGTATTTT
V: TRBV4-2
D: TRBD2
J: TRBJ2-3
size: NA

CDR3: CASSLPGQAVYEQYF
DNA: TGTGCCAGCAGTCTCCCGGGACAGGCGGTCTACGAGCAGTACTTC
V: TRBV6-2/TRBV6-3
D: TRBD1
J: TRBJ2-7
size: few

CDR3: CASSPGQGRNQPQHF
DNA: TGTGCCAGCAGCCCGGGACAGGGAAGGAATCAGCCCCAGCATTTT
V: TRBV7-7
D: TRBD1
J: TRBJ1-5
size: few

CDR3: CASSQATGTGSYEQYF
DNA: TGCGCCAGCAGCCAAGCTACCGGGACAGGGTCCTACGAGCAGTACTTC
V: TRBV4-1
D: TRBD1
J: TRBJ2-7
size: NA

CDR3: CASSLYPGPQPQHF
DNA: TGTGCCAGCAGCTTGTACCCAGGGCCTCAGCCCCAGCATTTT
V: TRBV5-8
D: NA
J: TRBJ1-5
size: NA

CDR3: CASSPRDGGSYGYTF
DNA: TGTGCCAGCTCACCACGGGATGGGGGGAGCTATGGCTACACCTTC
V: TRBV18
D: NA
J: TRBJ1-2
size: NA

CDR3: CASSLAGSGTEAFF
DNA: TGTGCCAGCAGCTTAGCGGGGTCGGGGACTGAAGCTTTCTTT
V: TRBV7-2
D: NA
J: TRBJ1-1
size: NA

CDR3: CASSVEGGPREQYF
DNA: TGTGCCAGCAGCGTAGAGGGAGGGCCCCGCGAGCAGTACTTC
V: TRBV9
D: TRBD2
J: TRBJ2-7
size: NA

CDR3: CASSQGTGVMNTEAFF
DNA: TGCGCCAGCAGCCAAGGGACAGGGGTTATGAACACTGAAGCTTTCTTT
V: TRBV5-1
D: TRBD1
J: TRBJ1-1
size: NA

CDR3: CASSQAERRDYNEQFF
DNA: TGCGCCAGCAGCCAAGCCGAACGTCGTGACTACAATGAGCAGTTCTTC
V: TRBV4-3
D: NA
J: TRBJ2-1
size: NA

CDR3: CASSLAGPRGGTQYF
DNA: TGTGCCAGCAGTTTAGCCGGCCCACGCGGGGGTACGCAGTATTTT
V: TRBV28
D: TRBD2
J: TRBJ2-3
size: NA

CDR3: CARGSQENNEQFF
DNA: TGTGCCAGAGGTTCCCAGGAGAACAATGAGCAGTTCTTC
V: TRBV5-8
D: NA
J: TRBJ2-1
size: NA

CDR3: CASGLEMDQPQHF
DNA: TGTGCTAGTGGTTTGGAAATGGATCAGCCCCAGCATTTT
V: TRBV12-5
D: NA
J: TRBJ1-5
size: few

CDR3: CASSPRQGSRTEAFF
DNA: TGTGCCAGCAGCCCCAGACAGGGTTCAAGAACTGAAGCTTTCTTT
V: TRBV7-2
D: TRBD1
J: TRBJ1-1
size: NA

CDR3: CASSREQEGYTF
DNA: TGTGCCAGCAGCCGTGAACAGGAAGGCTACACCTTC
V: TRBV3-1/TRBV3-2
D: NA
J: TRBJ1-2
size: NA

CDR3: CASSVGPLPGETQYF
DNA: TGTGCCAGCAGCGTAGGGCCGCTACCAGGGGAGACCCAGTACTTC
V: TRBV9
D: NA
J: TRBJ2-5
size: NA

CDR3: CAWSSQGNTEAFF
DNA: TGTGCCTGGAGTTCCCAGGGGAACACTGAAGCTTTCTTT
V: TRBV30
D: NA
J: TRBJ1-1
size: NA

CDR3: CASSYGDRGVNGYTF
DNA: TGTGCCAGCAGTTACGGAGACAGGGGCGTGAATGGCTACACCTTC
V: TRBV6-5
D: TRBD1
J: TRBJ1-2
size: once

CDR3: CASELTMNTEAFF
DNA: TGTGCCAGTGAACTTACCATGAACACTGAAGCTTTCTTT
V: TRBV19
D: NA
J: TRBJ1-1
size: NA

CDR3: CASSLFRTMGQGEQYF
DNA: TGTGCCAGCAGCTTATTTCGGACAATGGGGCAAGGCGAGCAGTACTTC
V: TRBV7-8
D: NA
J: TRBJ2-7
size: NA

CDR3: CASSQDRQSSYEQYF
DNA: TGCGCCAGCAGCCAAGATCGACAGAGCTCCTACGAGCAGTACTTC
V: TRBV4-3
D: NA
J: TRBJ2-7
size: NA

CDR3: CASSPSAGGNTIYF
DNA: TGTGCCAGCAGTCCCTCGGCCGGGGGAAACACCATATATTTT
V: TRBV3-1/TRBV3-2
D: NA
J: TRBJ1-3
size: NA

CDR3: CASSLTFQETQYF
DNA: TGTGCCAGCAGCCTGACATTTCAAGAGACCCAGTACTTC
V: TRBV11-3
D: NA
J: TRBJ2-5
size: NA